The rows below give T cell receptor beta chains drawn from one sample of a study of CD8+CD57+ T cells in acquired aplastic anemia. Each CDR3 protein gets one entry after TCRdb re-called the reads with MiXCR. The data contain some 130,000 distinct CDR3 sequences, more than 35% of them singletons. The sequencing input was sorted CD4+, CD8+, or CD8+CD57+ T cells (not recorded which) from PBMCs. The source of these receptors is a human donor in good health, serving as a control. Each CDR3 is given with its conserved first and last residue. Each record gives: D gene, clone size, V gene, J gene, CDR3 protein, CDR3 DNA. The D gene is left open where the match is weak. Size is omitted from some rows. Given values are once, few, many or a class for expanded clones.

TRBD1	many	TRBV19	TRBJ1-2	CASSMGDRGIGGYTF	TGTGCCAGTAGTATGGGGGACAGGGGGATTGGCGGCTACACCTTC
.	.	TRBV12-3/TRBV12-4	TRBJ2-7	CASSLVRDREQYF	TGTGCCAGCAGTTTGGTGAGGGATCGGGAGCAGTACTTC
TRBD1	many	TRBV19	TRBJ1-5	CASRQGRYQPQHF	TGTGCCAGTCGACAGGGGCGGTATCAGCCCCAGCATTTT
.	many	TRBV20-1	TRBJ1-6	CSARDFAGANSPLHF	TGCAGTGCTAGAGATTTCGCAGGGGCAAATTCACCCCTCCACTTT
.	.	TRBV25-1	TRBJ2-7	CASGRGYEQYF	TGTGCCAGCGGACGAGGGTACGAGCAGTACTTC
.	.	TRBV2	TRBJ2-7	CASSVGHRQYF	TGTGCCAGCAGTGTAGGGCATCGGCAGTACTTC
.	many	TRBV6-1	TRBJ1-2	CASSEPGTHGYTF	TGTGCCAGCAGCGAACCAGGGACCCATGGCTACACCTTC
.	many	TRBV6-1	TRBJ1-6	CASSETAQGSPLHF	TGTGCCAGCAGTGAAACAGCTCAGGGCTCACCCCTCCACTTT
TRBD1	once	TRBV12-3/TRBV12-4	TRBJ2-7	CASSLGTGIREQYF	TGTGCCAGCAGTTTAGGGACAGGGATCCGCGAGCAGTACTTC
TRBD2	many	TRBV3-1	TRBJ2-5	CASSRTLAGGGETQYF	TGTGCCAGCAGCCGAACACTAGCGGGAGGAGGGGAGACCCAGTACTTC
.	.	TRBV27	TRBJ1-1	CASSLETANTEAFF	TGTGCCAGCAGTCTAGAGACAGCGAACACTGAAGCTTTCTTT
.	.	TRBV25-1	TRBJ2-2	CASSEPGHTGELFF	TGTGCCAGCAGTGAGCCGGGGCACACCGGGGAGCTGTTTTTT
.	many	TRBV7-6	TRBJ1-4	CASSLGTLTSEKLFF	TGTGCCAGCAGCTTAGGGACTTTGACCAGTGAAAAACTGTTTTTT
.	.	TRBV2	TRBJ2-5	CASSEAPLAETQYF	TGTGCCAGCAGTGAAGCCCCTCTAGCGGAGACCCAGTACTTC
.	.	TRBV19	TRBJ1-1	CASTSPGGEAFF	TGTGCCAGTACCTCCCCGGGGGGCGAAGCTTTCTTT
.	few	TRBV5-6	TRBJ2-1	CASSLRWTAPTF	TGTGCCAGCAGCTTGCGATGGACAGCCCCTACCTTC
.	.	TRBV15	TRBJ2-7	CATSSRDRSSYEQYF	TGTGCCACCAGCAGCCGGGACCGTAGCTCCTACGAGCAGTACTTC
TRBD2	many	TRBV5-1	TRBJ2-3	CASSLGGRAPDTQYF	TGCGCCAGCAGCTTGGGCGGGAGGGCCCCAGATACGCAGTATTTT
.	.	TRBV19	TRBJ1-6	CASSSFHNNSPLHF	TGTGCCAGTAGCTCTTTCCACAATAATTCGCCCCTCCACTTT
TRBD2	many	TRBV20-1	TRBJ2-1	CSARGEGGGNNEQFF	TGCAGTGCTAGAGGAGAGGGCGGGGGTAACAATGAGCAGTTCTTC
.	many	TRBV7-9	TRBJ1-2	CACRVDGYTF	TGTGCCTGCAGGGTTGATGGCTACACCTTC
.	.	TRBV19	TRBJ1-2	CATFKGLNYGYTF	TGTGCCACATTCAAGGGTCTGAACTATGGCTACACCTTC
.	many	TRBV30	TRBJ1-2	CAWSLWGNGYTF	TGTGCCTGGAGCCTGTGGGGGAATGGCTACACCTTC
.	few	TRBV27	TRBJ2-6	CASSPDSTGANVLTF	TGTGCCAGCAGCCCGGACAGTACTGGGGCCAACGTCCTGACTTTC
TRBD2	many	TRBV15	TRBJ2-3	CATSRDLAGGHSTDTQYF	TGTGCCACCAGCAGAGACTTGGCGGGAGGGCATAGCACAGATACGCAGTATTTT
.	few	TRBV12-3/TRBV12-4	TRBJ1-1	CASSLPSLGQTEALF	TGTGCCAGCAGTCTTCCCTCGTTGGGGCAGACTGAAGCTCTCTTT
TRBD1	.	TRBV20-1	TRBJ1-1	CSARGYQGAREEAFF	TGCAGTGCTAGAGGATACCAGGGGGCGCGGGAGGAAGCTTTCTTT
.	many	TRBV20-1	TRBJ2-7	CSARAPDTGYEQYF	TGCAGTGCTAGAGCCCCTGACACGGGCTACGAGCAGTACTTC
.	many	TRBV5-1	TRBJ1-5	CASSVGSHDQPQHF	TGCGCCAGCAGCGTAGGGTCCCACGATCAGCCCCAGCATTTT
.	.	TRBV19	TRBJ2-7	CASSIGGMPIEQYF	TGTGCCAGTAGTATAGGGGGGATGCCTATCGAGCAGTACTTC
.	medium-sized	TRBV15	TRBJ2-7	CATSIRGAHEQYF	TGTGCCACCAGCATTCGGGGAGCACACGAGCAGTACTTC
.	.	TRBV19	TRBJ2-3	CASSIKGAGEADTQYF	TGTGCCAGTAGTATAAAGGGGGCGGGAGAGGCAGATACGCAGTATTTT
TRBD1	.	TRBV3-1	TRBJ1-3	CASSQGGQVSGNTIYF	TGTGCCAGCAGCCAAGGGGGACAGGTCTCTGGAAACACCATATATTTT